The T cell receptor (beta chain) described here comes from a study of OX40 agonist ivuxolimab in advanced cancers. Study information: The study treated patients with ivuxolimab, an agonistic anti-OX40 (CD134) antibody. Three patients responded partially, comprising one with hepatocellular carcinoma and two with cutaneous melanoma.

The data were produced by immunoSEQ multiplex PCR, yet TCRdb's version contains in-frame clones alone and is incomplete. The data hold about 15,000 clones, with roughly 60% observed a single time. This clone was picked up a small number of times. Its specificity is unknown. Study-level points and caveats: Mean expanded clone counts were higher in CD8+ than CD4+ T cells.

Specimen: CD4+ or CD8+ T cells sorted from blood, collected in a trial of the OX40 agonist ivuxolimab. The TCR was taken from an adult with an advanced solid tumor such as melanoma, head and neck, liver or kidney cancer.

This chain's CDR3 is CASSFPSGGIDEQFF. In DNA form, the CDR3 reads TGTGCCAGCAGCTTCCCATCCGGGGGGATCGATGAGCAGTTCTTC. The chain has TRBV7-8 and TRBJ2-1; 7 bases align to TRBD2. Germline V gives CDR1 SGHVS, CDR2 FQNEAQ. The V and J ends lost 3 bases and 8 bases, in that order; junction bases with no gene match: 10. The CDR3 extends over 15 amino acids.